These 18 T cell receptor beta chains were all obtained from the same sample, sequenced in a study of PD-L1 blockade in urothelial cancer. Here immunoSEQ multiplex PCR was the method, and the copy in TCRdb shows in-frame clones only, minus some. The sample consists of tens of thousands of clones, roughly 80% of them appearing once. The sample was PBMCs, taken around atezolizumab (anti-PD-L1) treatment. Receptors originate from a man between 70 and 80 years old with urothelial cancer.

This clone appeared a few times. This rearrangement joins TRBV11-2 to TRBJ1-2, with D perhaps matching TRBD1 (5 bases). Germline CDR1 and CDR2: SGHAT and FQNNGV. The CDR3 is made up of 14 amino acids. V gave up 3 bases and J gave up 4 bases, with 12 bases separating them. CDR3 amino acids: CASSFPRERYGYTF. As DNA, the CDR3 is TGTGCCAGCAGCTTCCCCAGGGAACGCTATGGCTACACCTTC.

This chain uses TRBV11-2 with TRBJ1-5, with TRBD1 matching over 10 bases. This CDR3 has 16 amino acids. V lost 1 base and J lost 6; bases outside the gene matches: 6. CDR1 and CDR2 from the germline V gene are SGHAT and FQNNGV. CDR3 loop: CASSLVGTGVGQPQHF. CDR3 bases: TGTGCCAGCAGCTTAGTAGGGACAGGGGTAGGTCAGCCCCAGCATTTT.

The chain links TRBV13 to TRBJ2-7; 9 nucleotides agree with TRBD1. CDR1 and CDR2 (germline): PRHDT, FYEKMQ (reference sequence). CDR3 length: 14 amino acids. V was clipped by 4 bases and J by 7 bases; unmatched bases: 8. CDR3 nucleotide sequence: TGTGCCAGCAGCTCGGACAGGGGAGAACGGGAGCAGTACTTC. Residues: CASSSDRGEREQYF. The full variable domain, in which reference TRBV13 and TRBJ2-7 provide the parts outside the CDR3, is AAGVIQSPRHLIKEKRETATLKCYPIPRHDTVYWYQQGPGQDPQFLISFYEKMQSDKGSIPDRFSAQQFSDYHSELNMSSLELGDSALYFCASSSDRGEREQYFGPGTRLTVT.

This clone was recorded at least ten times. The chain uses TRBV10-3 and TRBJ2-7; TRBD2 matches 10 bases. Trimming took 8 bases from V and 6 from J; bases not matched to a gene: 10. Germline V CDR1 and CDR2: ENHRY, SYGVKD. This CDR3 has 14 amino acids. CDR3 sequence: CAIGGGLAGVEQYF. CDR3 bases: TGTGCCATCGGTGGTGGCCTAGCGGGAGTCGAGCAGTACTTC.

This chain joins TRBV19 and TRBJ1-3; 7 positions match TRBD1. V lost 11 bases, J lost 1 base, and 8 bases stayed unmatched. CDR3 length: 14 residues. Per the germline V gene, CDR1 is LNHDA and CDR2 is SQIVND (reference sequence). CDR3 nucleotides: TGTGCCTCCAGGGACAGACTATCTGGAAACACCATATATTTT. As protein: CASRDRLSGNTIYF.

This chain uses TRBV13 with TRBJ2-5, with 9 bases identical to TRBD1. Judging by the DNA end, TRBJ2-7 fits better; the J call may be wrong. Germline CDR1 and CDR2: PRHDT and FYEKMQ (reference sequence). The length of the CDR3 is 14 residues. The CDR3 here is CASSLRTGAYEQYF. Written as DNA, the CDR3 is TGTGCCAGCAGCCTCCGGACAGGGGCCTACGAGCAGTACTTC.

This clone occurred a few times. The chain combines TRBV6-5 with TRBJ2-7, with D maybe TRBD1 (6 bases). CDR1 and CDR2 from the germline V gene are MNHEY and SVGAGI. V dropped 0 bases and J dropped 7 bases, with 19 bases sitting between them. This CDR3 has 16 residues. The CDR3 bases are TGTGCCAGCAGTTACTCGAGGGGCAGGGGCTTACATGAGCAGTACTTC. Residues: CASSYSRGRGLHEQYF.

The chain uses TRBV7-2 and TRBJ2-3; TRBD1 agrees at 10 bases. Germline V gives CDR1 SGHTA, CDR2 FQGNSA. The ends lost 0 bases at V and 3 bases at J; junction bases unmatched: 3. CDR3 length: 16 residues. The CDR3 sequence is CASSLAGTGVTDTQYF. In DNA, the CDR3 is TGTGCCAGCAGCTTAGCCGGGACAGGGGTGACAGATACGCAGTATTTT.

The V and J genes are TRBV4-1 and TRBJ2-7; possible D gene TRBD1, 5 bases. The germline CDR1 and CDR2 sequences are MGHRA and YSYEKL. Trimming shortened V by 0 bases and J by 2 bases, and 11 bases separated the two germline ends. The CDR3 is 15 amino acids. CDR3 sequence (DNA): TGCGCCAGCAGCCAAGAAGGACATTTGACCTACGAGCAGTACTTC. Translation gives CASSQEGHLTYEQYF.

This clone was counted many times. The chain employs TRBV7-8 and TRBJ2-7; 7 positions match TRBD2. CDR1 is SGHVS and CDR2 is FQNEAQ in the germline V gene. The ends lost 1 base at V and 0 bases at J; junction bases unmatched: 6. This CDR3 has 16 amino acids. In DNA form, the CDR3 reads TGTGCCAGCAGCTTAGATAGCGGGCAGAGCTCCTACGAGCAGTACTTC. This translates into CASSLDSGQSSYEQYF. The full variable domain, completed using reference TRBV7-8 and TRBJ2-7, is GAGVSQSPRYKVAKRGQDVALRCDPISGHVSLFWYQQALGQGPEFLTYFQNEAQLDKSGLPSDRFFAERPEGSVSTLKIQRTQQEDSAVYLCASSLDSGQSSYEQYFGPGTRLTVT.

The chain employs TRBV9 and TRBJ1-4; a weak D match, TRBD1 (5 bases). The CDR3 totals 15 residues. Trimming pared 4 bases from V and 5 bases from J, leaving 15 bases between. In germline, CDR1 is SGDLS, CDR2 YYNGEE. CDR3 nucleotide sequence: TGTGCCAGCAGCCCACGTCAGGACACGAATGAAAAACTGTTTTTT. Translation gives CASSPRQDTNEKLFF.

This clone occurred a few times. The chain joins TRBV9 to TRBJ1-1, with 7 positions matching TRBD1. Germline V lookup: CDR1 SGDLS, CDR2 YYNGEE. The CDR3 contains 15 residues. J was trimmed by 2 bases and V by 7 bases; bases with no gene match: 11. CDR3 nucleotides: TGTGCCAGCTCCCTCTCGACAGGGTTTAACACTGAAGCTTTCTTT. It is translated as CASSLSTGFNTEAFF.

The rearrangement links TRBV5-1 to TRBJ2-1; the match to TRBD1 covers 9 bases. The V gene end was trimmed by 8 bases and the J gene end by 6 bases; junction bases not matched to a gene: 6. The CDR3 loop spans 13 amino acids. CDR1 SGHRS and CDR2 YFSETQ come from the germline V gene. CDR3 sequence: CASRGQGLNEQFF. CDR3 DNA sequence: TGCGCCAGTAGGGGACAGGGCCTCAATGAGCAGTTCTTC.

This chain links TRBV7-8 with TRBJ2-1; TRBD2 aligns across 8 bases. CDR1 and CDR2 from the germline V gene are SGHVS and FQNEAQ. The CDR3 sequence is 15 residues long. V dropped 4 bases and J dropped 1; count of bases not matched to a gene: 3. The CDR3 here is CASSWSGGSYNEQFF. The CDR3 nucleotides read TGTGCCAGCAGCTGGAGCGGGGGTTCCTACAATGAGCAGTTCTTC.

The chain carries TRBV9 and TRBJ2-7, with 10 bases aligning to TRBD2. This CDR3 region has 14 residues. The ends lost 7 bases at V and 3 bases at J; junction bases unmatched: 7. Per the germline V gene, CDR1 is SGDLS and CDR2 is YYNGEE. The CDR3 coding sequence is TGTGCCAGCGGCGGGGGGACTAGCGACTACGAGCAGTACTTC. The encoded protein is CASGGGTSDYEQYF.

The chain is built from TRBV18 and TRBJ2-7; unclear D gene. CDR1 is KGHSH and CDR2 is LQKENI in the germline V gene. The CDR3 runs 13 residues. Trimming left V 4 bases short and J 2 bases short, with 9 bases between. The CDR3 DNA is TGTGCCAGCTCACTGGGCCCTACCTACGAGCAGTACTTC. Protein product: CASSLGPTYEQYF.

The chain employs TRBV6-1 and TRBJ1-5; the D is unclear. V lost 6 bases, J lost 6 bases, and 15 bases lay in between. The CDR3 totals 14 residues. Per germline, CDR1 MNHNS and CDR2 SASEGT. The CDR3 sequence is CASRDSIMGQPQHF. DNA of the CDR3: TGTGCCAGCAGGGACTCTATAATGGGTCAGCCCCAGCATTTT.

The rearrangement uses TRBV11-2 and TRBJ1-1; 7 bases are shared with TRBD1. Germline CDR1 reads SGHAT; CDR2 reads FQNNGV. This CDR3 spans 13 amino acids. V was clipped by 8 bases and J by 1 base; unmatched bases: 4. Written as DNA, the CDR3 is TGTGCCAGCCTCCGGGACAGGAACACTGAAGCTTTCTTT. Translation gives CASLRDRNTEAFF.